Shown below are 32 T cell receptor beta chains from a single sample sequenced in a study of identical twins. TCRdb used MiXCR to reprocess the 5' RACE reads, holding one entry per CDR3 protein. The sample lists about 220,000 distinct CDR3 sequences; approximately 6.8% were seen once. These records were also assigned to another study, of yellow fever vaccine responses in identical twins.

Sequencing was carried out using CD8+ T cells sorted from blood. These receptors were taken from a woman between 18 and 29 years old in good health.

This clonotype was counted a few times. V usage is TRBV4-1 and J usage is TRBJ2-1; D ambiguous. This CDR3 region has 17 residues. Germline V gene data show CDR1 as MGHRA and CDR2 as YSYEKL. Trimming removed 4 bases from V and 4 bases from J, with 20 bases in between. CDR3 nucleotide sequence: TGCGCCAGCAGCCGAGCCCCTCTCTCGGATCTGTACAATGAGCAGTTCTTC. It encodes CASSRAPLSDLYNEQFF.

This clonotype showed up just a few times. The CDR3 sequence: CASSLGWTGFSDTQYF. CDR3 nucleotides: TGTGCCAGCAGCTTGGGGTGGACAGGGTTTTCAGATACGCAGTATTTT. The chain combines TRBV7-9 with TRBJ2-3; 8 nucleotides agree with TRBD1. The CDR3 is made up of 16 amino acids. V gave up 3 bases and J gave up 4 bases; unmatched junction bases: 9. The germline V gene encodes CDR1 SEHNR and CDR2 FQNEAQ (reference sequence).

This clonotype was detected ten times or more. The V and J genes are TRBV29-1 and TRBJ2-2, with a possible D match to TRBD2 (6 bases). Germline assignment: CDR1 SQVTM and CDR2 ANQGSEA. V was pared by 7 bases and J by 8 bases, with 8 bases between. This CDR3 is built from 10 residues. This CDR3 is CSAGGGELFF. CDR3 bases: TGCAGCGCCGGAGGGGGGGAGCTGTTTTTT.

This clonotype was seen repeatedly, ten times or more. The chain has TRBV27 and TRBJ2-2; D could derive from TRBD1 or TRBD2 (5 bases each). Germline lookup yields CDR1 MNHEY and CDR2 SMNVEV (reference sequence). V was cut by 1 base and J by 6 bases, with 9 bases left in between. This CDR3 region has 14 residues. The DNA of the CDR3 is TGTGCCAGCAGTTTATTAGAGGGGCCCGGGGAGCTGTTTTTT. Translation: CASSLLEGPGELFF.

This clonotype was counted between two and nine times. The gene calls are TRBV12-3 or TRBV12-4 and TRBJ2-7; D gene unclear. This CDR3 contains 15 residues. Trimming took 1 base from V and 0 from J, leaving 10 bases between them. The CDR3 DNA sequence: TGTGCCAGCAGTTTAGGGCCAGCCAACTCCTACGAGCAGTACTTC. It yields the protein CASSLGPANSYEQYF.

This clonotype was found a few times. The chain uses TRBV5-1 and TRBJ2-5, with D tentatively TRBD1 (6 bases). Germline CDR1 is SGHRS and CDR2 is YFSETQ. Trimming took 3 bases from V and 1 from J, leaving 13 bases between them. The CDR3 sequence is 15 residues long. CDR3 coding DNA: TGCGCCAGCAGCTCGGCAGGGGCGACCCAAGAGACCCAGTACTTC. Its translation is CASSSAGATQETQYF.

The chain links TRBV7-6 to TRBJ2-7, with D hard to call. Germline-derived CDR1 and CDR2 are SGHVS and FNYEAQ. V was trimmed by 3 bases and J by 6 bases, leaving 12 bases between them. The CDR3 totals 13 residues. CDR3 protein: CASSFSPAGEQYV. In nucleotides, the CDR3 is TGTGCCAGCAGCTTTTCCCCTGCTGGCGAGCAGTACGTC.

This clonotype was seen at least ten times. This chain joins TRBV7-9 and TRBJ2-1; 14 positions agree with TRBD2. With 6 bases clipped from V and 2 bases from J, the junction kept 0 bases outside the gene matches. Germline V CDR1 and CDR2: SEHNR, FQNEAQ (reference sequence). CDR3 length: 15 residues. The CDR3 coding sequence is TGTGCCAGCAGGGGACTAGCGGGGGCCTACAATGAGCAGTTCTTC. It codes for CASRGLAGAYNEQFF.

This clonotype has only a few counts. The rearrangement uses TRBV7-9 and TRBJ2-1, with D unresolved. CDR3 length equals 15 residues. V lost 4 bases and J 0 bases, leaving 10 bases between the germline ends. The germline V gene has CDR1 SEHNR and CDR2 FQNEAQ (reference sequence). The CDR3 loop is CASSSSGRSYNEQFF. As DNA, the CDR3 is TGTGCCAGCAGCTCCTCCGGCCGCTCCTACAATGAGCAGTTCTTC.

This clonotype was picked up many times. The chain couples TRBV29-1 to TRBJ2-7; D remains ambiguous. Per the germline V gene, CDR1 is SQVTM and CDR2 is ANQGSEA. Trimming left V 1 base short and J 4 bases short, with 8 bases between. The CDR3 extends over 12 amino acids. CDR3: CSVEGPRYEQYF. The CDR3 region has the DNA TGCAGCGTTGAAGGTCCGCGATACGAGCAGTACTTC.

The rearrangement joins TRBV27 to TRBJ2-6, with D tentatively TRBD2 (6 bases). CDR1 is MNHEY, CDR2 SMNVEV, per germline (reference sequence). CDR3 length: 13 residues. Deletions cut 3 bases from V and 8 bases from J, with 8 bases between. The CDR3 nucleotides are TGTGCCAGCAGTTTTGGGAGGTCCAACGTCCTGACTTTC. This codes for CASSFGRSNVLTF.

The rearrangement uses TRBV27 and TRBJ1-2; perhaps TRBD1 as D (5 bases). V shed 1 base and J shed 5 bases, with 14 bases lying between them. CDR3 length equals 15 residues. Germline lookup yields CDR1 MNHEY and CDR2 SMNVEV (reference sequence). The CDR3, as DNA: TGTGCCAGCAGTTTATTTCCAGGAGGGACGTATGGCTACACCTTC. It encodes CASSLFPGGTYGYTF.

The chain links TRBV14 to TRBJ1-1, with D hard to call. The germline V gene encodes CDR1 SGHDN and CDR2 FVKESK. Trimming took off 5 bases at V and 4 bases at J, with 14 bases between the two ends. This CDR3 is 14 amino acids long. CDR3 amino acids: CASSDRRGGTEAFF. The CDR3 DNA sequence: TGTGCCAGCAGCGACCGACGAGGTGGCACTGAAGCTTTCTTT.

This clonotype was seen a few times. The CDR3 loop reads CSVSGLSGDTQYF. CDR3 nucleotides: TGCAGCGTCTCCGGACTATCGGGGGATACGCAGTATTTT. The V call is TRBV29-1, the J call TRBJ2-3, with a tentative D call TRBD2 (6 bases). The CDR3 sequence is 13 residues long. Germline V lookup: CDR1 SQVTM, CDR2 ANQGSEA. The V and J ends lost 6 bases and 6 bases respectively, with 16 bases between them.

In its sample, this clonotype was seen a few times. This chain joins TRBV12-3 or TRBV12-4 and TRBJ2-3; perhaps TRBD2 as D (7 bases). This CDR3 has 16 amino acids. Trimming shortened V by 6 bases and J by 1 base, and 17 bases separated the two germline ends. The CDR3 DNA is TGTGCCAGCAGCCTACCAGGGGCGGGGGGCACAGATACGCAGTATTTT. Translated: CASSLPGAGGTDTQYF.

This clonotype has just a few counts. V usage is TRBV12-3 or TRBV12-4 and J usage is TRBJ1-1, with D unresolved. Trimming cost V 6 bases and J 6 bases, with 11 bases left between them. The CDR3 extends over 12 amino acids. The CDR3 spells CASSPLSAEAFF. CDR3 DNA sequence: TGTGCCAGCAGCCCCCTTTCCGCTGAAGCTTTCTTT.

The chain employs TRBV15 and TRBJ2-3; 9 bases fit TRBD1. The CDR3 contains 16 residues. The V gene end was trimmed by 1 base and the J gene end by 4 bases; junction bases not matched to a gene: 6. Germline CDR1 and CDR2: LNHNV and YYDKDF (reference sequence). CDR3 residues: CATSRGNRGPSDTQYF. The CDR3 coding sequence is TGTGCCACCAGCAGAGGCAACAGGGGGCCGTCAGATACGCAGTATTTT.

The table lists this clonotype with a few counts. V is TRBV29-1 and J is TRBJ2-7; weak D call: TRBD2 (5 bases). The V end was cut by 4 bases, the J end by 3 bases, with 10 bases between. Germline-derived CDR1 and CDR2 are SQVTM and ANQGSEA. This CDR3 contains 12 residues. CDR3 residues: CSVVEGNYEQYF. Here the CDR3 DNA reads TGCAGCGTTGTCGAGGGAAACTACGAGCAGTACTTC.

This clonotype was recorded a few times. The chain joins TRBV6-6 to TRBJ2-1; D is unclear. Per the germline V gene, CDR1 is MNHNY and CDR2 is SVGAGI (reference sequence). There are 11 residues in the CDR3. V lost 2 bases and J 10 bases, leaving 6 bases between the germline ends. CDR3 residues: CASSYAQEQFF. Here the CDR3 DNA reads TGTGCCAGCAGTTACGCCCAGGAGCAGTTCTTC.

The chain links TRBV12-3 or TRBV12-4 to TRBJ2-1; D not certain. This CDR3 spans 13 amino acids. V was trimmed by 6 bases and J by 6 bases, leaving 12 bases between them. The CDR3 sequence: CASSGSQFNEQFF. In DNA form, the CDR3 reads TGTGCCAGCAGCGGTTCGCAGTTCAATGAGCAGTTCTTC.

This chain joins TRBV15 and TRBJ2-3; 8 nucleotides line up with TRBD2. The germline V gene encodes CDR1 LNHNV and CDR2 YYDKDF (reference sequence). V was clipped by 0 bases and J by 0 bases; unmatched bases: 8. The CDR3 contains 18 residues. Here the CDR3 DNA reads TGTGCCACCAGCAGAGAGCAAAGATTAGCGGGGAGCACAGATACGCAGTATTTT. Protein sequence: CATSREQRLAGSTDTQYF.

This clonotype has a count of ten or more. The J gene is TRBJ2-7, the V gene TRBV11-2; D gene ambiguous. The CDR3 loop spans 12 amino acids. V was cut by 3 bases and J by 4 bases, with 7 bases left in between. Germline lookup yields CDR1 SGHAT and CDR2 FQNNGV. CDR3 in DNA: TGTGCCAGCAGCTTCGGAGCTTACGAGCAGTACGTC. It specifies CASSFGAYEQYV.

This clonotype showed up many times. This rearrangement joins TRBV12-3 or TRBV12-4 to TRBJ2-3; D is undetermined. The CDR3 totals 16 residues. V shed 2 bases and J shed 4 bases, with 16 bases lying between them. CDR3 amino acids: CASSLIVSEPSDTQYF. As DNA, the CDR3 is TGTGCCAGCAGTTTAATTGTTTCGGAACCATCAGATACGCAGTATTTT.

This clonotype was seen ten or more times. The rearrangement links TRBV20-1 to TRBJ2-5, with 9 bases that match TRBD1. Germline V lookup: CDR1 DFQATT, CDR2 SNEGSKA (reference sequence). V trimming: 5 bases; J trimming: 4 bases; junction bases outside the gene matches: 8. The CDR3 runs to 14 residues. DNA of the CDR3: TGCAGTGCTCAGACAGGGGGGCGAGGAGAGACCCAGTACTTC. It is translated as CSAQTGGRGETQYF.

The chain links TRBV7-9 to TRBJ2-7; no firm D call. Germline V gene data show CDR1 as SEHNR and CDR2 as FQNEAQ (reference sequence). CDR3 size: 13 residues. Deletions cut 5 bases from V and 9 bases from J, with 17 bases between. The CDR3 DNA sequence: TGTGCCAGCAGCAAAGATGACCTCAGCGTGCAGTACGTC. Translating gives CASSKDDLSVQYV.

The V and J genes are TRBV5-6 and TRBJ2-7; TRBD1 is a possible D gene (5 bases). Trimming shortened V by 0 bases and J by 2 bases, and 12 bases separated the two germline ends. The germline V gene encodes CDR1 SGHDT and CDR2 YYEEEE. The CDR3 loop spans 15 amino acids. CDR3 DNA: TGTGCCAGCAGCTTGGAGCCAGGGCCCCCCTACGAGCAGTACGTC. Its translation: CASSLEPGPPYEQYV.

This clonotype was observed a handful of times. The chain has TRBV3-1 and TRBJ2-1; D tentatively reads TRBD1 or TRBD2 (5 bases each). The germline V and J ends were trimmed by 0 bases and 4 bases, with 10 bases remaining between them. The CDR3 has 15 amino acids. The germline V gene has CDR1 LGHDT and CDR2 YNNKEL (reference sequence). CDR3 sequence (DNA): TGTGCCAGCAGCCAAGAGACGGGACGTTACAATGAGCAGTTCTTC. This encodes CASSQETGRYNEQFF.

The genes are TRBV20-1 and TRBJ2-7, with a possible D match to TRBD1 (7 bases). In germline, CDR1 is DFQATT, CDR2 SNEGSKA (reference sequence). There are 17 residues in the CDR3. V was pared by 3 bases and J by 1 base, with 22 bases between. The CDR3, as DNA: TGCAGTGCTAGTATGGAGGGGGCAGGCTCCTTGTCCTACGAGCAGTACTTC. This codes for CSASMEGAGSLSYEQYF.

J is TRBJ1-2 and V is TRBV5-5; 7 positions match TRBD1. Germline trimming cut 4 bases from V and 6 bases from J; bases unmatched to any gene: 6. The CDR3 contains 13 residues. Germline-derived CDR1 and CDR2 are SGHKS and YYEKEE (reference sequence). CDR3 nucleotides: TGTGCCAGCAGCAGGGACAGAAGGGATGGCTACACCTTC. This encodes CASSRDRRDGYTF.

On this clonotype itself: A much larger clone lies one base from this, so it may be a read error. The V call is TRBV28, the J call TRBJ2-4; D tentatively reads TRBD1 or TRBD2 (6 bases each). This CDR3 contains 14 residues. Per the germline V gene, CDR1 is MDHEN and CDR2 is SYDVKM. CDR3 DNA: TGTGCCTGCAGTCCGCAGGGAAGGGGGGACATTCAGTACTTC. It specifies CACSPQGRGDIQYF.

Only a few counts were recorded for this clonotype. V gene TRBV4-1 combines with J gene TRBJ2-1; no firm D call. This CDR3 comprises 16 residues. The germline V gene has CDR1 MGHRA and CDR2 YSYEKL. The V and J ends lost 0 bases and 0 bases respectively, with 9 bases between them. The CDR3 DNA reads TGCGCCAGCAGCCAAGATTCTCGGAGCTCCTACAATGAGCAGTTCTTC. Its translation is CASSQDSRSSYNEQFF.

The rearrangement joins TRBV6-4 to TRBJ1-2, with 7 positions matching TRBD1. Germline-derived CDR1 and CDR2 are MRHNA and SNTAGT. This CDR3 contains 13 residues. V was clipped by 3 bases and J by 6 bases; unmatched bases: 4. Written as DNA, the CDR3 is TGTGCCAGCAGTGAACAGGGGACGGATGGCTACACCTTC. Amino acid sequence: CASSEQGTDGYTF.